What follows are 26 T cell receptor beta chains derived from one specimen sequenced in a study of cytomegalovirus exposure and HLA in healthy donors. Amplification used 60 Vbeta primers and 13 Jbeta primers. Clones were read by immunoSEQ multiplex PCR, and TCRdb kept only the in-frame ones, dropping some. Altogether about 130,000 clones are present, roughly three quarters being singletons, with the ten largest covering about 3.4%. The sample comprised PBMCs. These receptors all stem from a man in his forties in good health and CMV-seronegative.

The J gene is TRBJ2-7, the V gene TRBV6-1, with D possibly TRBD2 on 6 matching bases. V lost 3 bases to trimming and J lost 4 bases, with 13 bases between them. CDR3 length: 14 residues. Germline lookup yields CDR1 MNHNS and CDR2 SASEGT. CDR3 in DNA: TGTGCCAGCAGTGATGGTGGGGGGAAGTACGAGCAGTACTTC. It encodes CASSDGGGKYEQYF.

V and J are TRBV19 and TRBJ2-5; 8 bases align to TRBD1. Trimming cost V 3 bases and J 7 bases; bases outside gene matches: 7. Germline CDR1 is LNHDA and CDR2 is SQIVND (reference sequence). The CDR3 has 14 residues. The CDR3 region has the DNA TGTGCCAGTAGTATCCAGGGGGCTACGGGGACCCAGTACTTC. As protein: CASSIQGATGTQYF. The entire variable domain, with the rest obtained from reference TRBV19 and TRBJ2-5, is as follows: DGGITQSPKYLFRKEGQNVTLSCEQNLNHDAMYWYRQDPGQGLRLIYYSQIVNDFQKGDIAEGYSVSREKKESFPLTVTSAQKNPTAFYLCASSIQGATGTQYFGPGTRLLVL.

V and J are TRBV11-2 and TRBJ2-1, with D perhaps matching TRBD1 (5 bases). Deletions cut 7 bases from V and 3 bases from J, with 10 bases between. In germline, CDR1 is SGHAT, CDR2 FQNNGV. CDR3 length: 13 amino acids. The CDR3 sequence is CASTSDNYNEQFF. The CDR3 bases are TGTGCCAGCACCTCGGACAACTACAATGAGCAGTTCTTC.

The chain has TRBV2 and TRBJ1-4; TRBD1 aligns across 10 bases. V lost 6 bases to trimming and J lost 5 bases; unmatched junction nucleotides: 9. The CDR3 is 16 residues long. Germline V gene data show CDR1 as SNHLY and CDR2 as FYNNEI. The CDR3 loop is CASRDPGQGRNEKLFF. In DNA form, the CDR3 reads TGTGCCAGCAGGGATCCGGGACAGGGGCGAAATGAAAAACTGTTTTTT.

This sequence joins TRBV29-1 and TRBJ2-2, with D maybe TRBD2 (6 bases). V was trimmed by 4 bases and J by 5 bases, leaving 17 bases between them. Per the germline V gene, CDR1 is SQVTM and CDR2 is ANQGSEA. The CDR3 extends over 15 amino acids. This CDR3 is CSVVVGGTGTGELFF. CDR3 DNA: TGCAGCGTTGTGGTTGGAGGGACGGGGACCGGGGAGCTGTTTTTT.

This chain connects TRBV9 to TRBJ1-2; D is possibly TRBD1 (6 bases). Germline-derived CDR1 and CDR2 are SGDLS and YYNGEE. This CDR3 has 15 residues. V lost 3 bases to trimming and J lost 0 bases, with 12 bases between them. CDR3 nucleotide sequence: TGTGCCAGCAGCGCACAGGGCTCCACTAACTATGGCTACACCTTC. It codes for CASSAQGSTNYGYTF.

J is TRBJ1-3 and V is TRBV18, with D unclear. The V end was cut by 2 bases, the J end by 2 bases, with 7 bases between. The germline V gene has CDR1 KGHSH and CDR2 LQKENI. The CDR3 is 14 residues long. The CDR3 DNA sequence: TGTGCCAGCTCACCATCTAATGCTGGAAACACCATATATTTT. This encodes CASSPSNAGNTIYF.

The chain uses TRBV27 and TRBJ2-7; 11 bases agree with TRBD1. CDR1 is MNHEY, CDR2 SMNVEV, per germline (reference sequence). The V gene end was trimmed by 5 bases and the J gene end by 6 bases; junction bases not matched to a gene: 3. This CDR3 region has 13 residues. CDR3 DNA: TGTGCCAGCAGTGACGGGACAGGGGGCGAGCAGTACTTC. Its protein product is CASSDGTGGEQYF.

J is TRBJ2-3 and V is TRBV5-1, with TRBD2 identical over 8 bases. The CDR3 length is 14 residues. Trimming cost V 5 bases and J 5 bases; bases outside gene matches: 7. Per the germline V gene, CDR1 is SGHRS and CDR2 is YFSETQ. The CDR3 spells CASSRSGSIDTQYF. The DNA for the CDR3 is TGCGCCAGCAGTAGGAGCGGGAGTATAGATACGCAGTATTTT.

The rearrangement joins TRBV7-8 to TRBJ1-1; no clear D. Germline V lookup: CDR1 SGHVS, CDR2 FQNEAQ. The CDR3 consists of 13 residues. The V end was cut by 5 bases, the J end by 8 bases, with 15 bases between. CDR3 protein: CASSHDLVQEAFF. In nucleotides, the CDR3 is TGTGCCAGCAGCCACGACTTAGTTCAAGAAGCTTTCTTT. Filled out from reference TRBV7-8 and TRBJ1-1, the complete variable domain reads GAGVSQSPRYKVAKRGQDVALRCDPISGHVSLFWYQQALGQGPEFLTYFQNEAQLDKSGLPSDRFFAERPEGSVSTLKIQRTQQEDSAVYLCASSHDLVQEAFFGQGTRLTVV.

The chain couples TRBV11-1 to TRBJ1-1; D gene ambiguous. The germline V gene encodes CDR1 SGHAT and CDR2 FQDESV (reference sequence). The CDR3 totals 16 residues. V was clipped by 4 bases and J by 6 bases, with 21 bases between them. CDR3 DNA: TGTGCCAGCAGCTCCGCGGAACGAGGGCAGGAGGCTGAAGCTTTCTTT. Protein sequence: CASSSAERGQEAEAFF.

The gene calls are TRBV7-8 and TRBJ2-7; D remains ambiguous. The CDR3 runs to 14 residues. Trimming cost V 1 base and J 0 bases, with 7 bases left between them. The germline V gene has CDR1 SGHVS and CDR2 FQNEAQ. Written as DNA, the CDR3 is TGTGCCAGCAGCTTAGTAGCATTCTCCTACGAGCAGTACTTC. This sequence encodes CASSLVAFSYEQYF.

This clone was picked up a small number of times. V and J are TRBV7-6 and TRBJ1-6; D possibly corresponds to TRBD1 (6 bases). This CDR3 comprises 16 residues. Germline values: CDR1 SGHVS, CDR2 FNYEAQ. Trimming removed 5 bases from V and 10 bases from J, with 21 bases in between. The CDR3: CASSVGAPGVGSPLHF. In DNA form, the CDR3 reads TGTGCCAGCAGCGTAGGGGCCCCAGGGGTGGGATCACCCCTCCACTTT. The full variable domain, rest sourced from reference TRBV7-6 and TRBJ1-6, is GAGVSQSPRYKVTKRGQDVALRCDPISGHVSLYWYRQALGQGPEFLTYFNYEAQQDKSGLPNDRFSAERPEGSISTLTIQRTEQRDSAMYRCASSVGAPGVGSPLHFGNGTRLTVT.

This clone was seen more than once but under ten times. The chain recombines TRBV19 with TRBJ1-5; 12 nucleotides line up with TRBD1. The trim removed 3 bases at V and 7 bases at J, leaving 4 bases unmatched. The germline V gene has CDR1 LNHDA and CDR2 SQIVND (reference sequence). CDR3 size: 15 residues. The CDR3 DNA sequence: TGTGCCAGTAGTATGGGACAGGGGGCAAGGCAGCCCCAGCATTTT. This gives the protein CASSMGQGARQPQHF.

This rearrangement joins TRBV19 to TRBJ2-2; perhaps TRBD2 as D (7 bases). Trimming shortened V by 10 bases and J by 6 bases, and 21 bases separated the two germline ends. This CDR3 comprises 15 residues. The germline gives CDR1 LNHDA, CDR2 SQIVND (reference sequence). CDR3 amino acids: CATRRGGERSGELFF. CDR3 nucleotides: TGTGCCACCCGTAGAGGGGGGGAAAGATCCGGGGAGCTGTTTTTT. The full variable domain, with the rest looked up from reference TRBV19 and TRBJ2-2, is DGGITQSPKYLFRKEGQNVTLSCEQNLNHDAMYWYRQDPGQGLRLIYYSQIVNDFQKGDIAEGYSVSREKKESFPLTVTSAQKNPTAFYLCATRRGGERSGELFFGEGSRLTVL.

CDR3 sequence (DNA): TGTGCCAGCACCACGGGGTACCGCTCCTACGAGCAGTACTTC. Translating it yields CASTTGYRSYEQYF. This chain links TRBV28 with TRBJ2-7, with D possibly matching TRBD2 (5 bases). V lost 7 bases and J 0 bases, leaving 13 bases between the germline ends. This CDR3 spans 14 amino acids. Germline V gene lookup returns CDR1 MDHEN and CDR2 SYDVKM.

This clone was seen a few times. The V and J genes are TRBV2 and TRBJ1-2, with 10 bases identical to TRBD1. Trimming took 1 base from V and 6 from J; bases not matched to a gene: 5. Germline CDR1 reads SNHLY; CDR2 reads FYNNEI. The CDR3 sequence is 15 residues long. The CDR3 DNA reads TGTGCCAGCAGTGAAGGTACGGGACAGGGGAATGGCTACACCTTC. Amino acids: CASSEGTGQGNGYTF.

The gene calls are TRBV4-2 and TRBJ2-1, with D hard to call. Germline lookup yields CDR1 LGHNA and CDR2 YNFKEQ. Trimming removed 0 bases from V and 6 bases from J, with 9 bases in between. The CDR3 length is 14 residues. The CDR3 bases are TGTGCCAGCAGCCAAGATCTCGGGTTCAATGAGCAGTTCTTC. Residues: CASSQDLGFNEQFF.

Written as DNA, the CDR3 is TGCGCCAGCAGCTTGGTTAGCGGGGCTGGAAATGAGCAGTTCTTC. This codes for CASSLVSGAGNEQFF. The gene calls are TRBV5-1 and TRBJ2-1; TRBD2 matches at 8 bases. Trimming removed 0 bases from V and 7 bases from J; junction bases left unmatched: 6. From germline, CDR1 is SGHRS and CDR2 YFSETQ. The CDR3 runs to 15 residues.

The V call is TRBV9, the J call TRBJ2-1; 11 nucleotides agree with TRBD2. CDR1 is SGDLS, CDR2 YYNGEE, per germline. This CDR3 spans 17 amino acids. V lost 0 bases and J lost 6; bases outside the gene matches: 8. The CDR3 coding sequence is TGTGCCAGCAGCGTAGCTAGCGGGGGGCTCCTCGCCAATGAGCAGTTCTTC. It specifies CASSVASGGLLANEQFF.

The chain couples TRBV10-2 to TRBJ1-1; D gene ambiguous. The germline CDR1 and CDR2 sequences are WSHSY and SAAADI. The CDR3 covers 14 residues. V was clipped by 7 bases and J by 6 bases, with 18 bases between them. The chain's CDR3 is CASKGLGGKAEAFF. The CDR3 nucleotides read TGCGCCAGCAAGGGCCTGGGAGGGAAGGCTGAAGCTTTCTTT.

The chain couples TRBV7-9 to TRBJ2-1; 11 nucleotides align to TRBD2. The V gene end was trimmed by 5 bases and the J gene end by 9 bases; junction bases not matched to a gene: 3. Germline values: CDR1 SEHNR, CDR2 FQNEAQ (reference sequence). The CDR3 runs to 13 residues. This chain's CDR3 is CASSAGLAGEQFF. The CDR3, as DNA: TGTGCCAGCAGCGCTGGACTAGCGGGTGAGCAGTTCTTC.

This clone came up once. Mismatch with germline at one junction end may stem from a read error. This chain connects TRBV5-4 to TRBJ2-3; TRBD2 aligns across 8 bases. Germline-derived CDR1 and CDR2 are SGHNT and YYREEE (reference sequence). The CDR3 runs 16 residues. In DNA form, the CDR3 reads TGTGCCAGCAGCTTGGGGCGGGGGGACCTCACAAATACGCAGTATTTT. This codes for CASSLGRGDLTNTQYF.

The J gene is TRBJ1-5, the V gene TRBV5-6, with TRBD1 matching 9 bases. The CDR3 runs to 18 residues. V lost 5 bases and J lost 2; bases outside the gene matches: 14. Germline V gives CDR1 SGHDT, CDR2 YYEEEE. The DNA of the CDR3 is TGTGCCAGCAGAAAGGACAGGGGCTCTCGTTGGGGCAATCAGCCCCAGCATTTT. It specifies CASRKDRGSRWGNQPQHF.

The chain has TRBV30 and TRBJ1-1; a possible D gene is TRBD1 (5 bases). The germline V gene encodes CDR1 GTSNPN and CDR2 SVGIG (reference sequence). V was shortened by 3 bases and J by 0 bases, with 8 bases between the two germline ends. This CDR3 spans 13 amino acids. CDR3 nucleotides: TGTGCCTGGAGGGCAGGGATGAACACTGAAGCTTTCTTT. Its protein is CAWRAGMNTEAFF.

The chain uses TRBV5-1 and TRBJ2-3; 12 nucleotides match TRBD2. CDR3 length: 16 residues. J lost 0 bases, V lost 3 bases, and 2 bases had no gene match. Germline loops: CDR1 SGHRS, CDR2 YFSETQ. In DNA, the CDR3 is TGCGCCAGCAGCTACGGACTAGCGGGAAGCACAGATACGCAGTATTTT. It translates to CASSYGLAGSTDTQYF.